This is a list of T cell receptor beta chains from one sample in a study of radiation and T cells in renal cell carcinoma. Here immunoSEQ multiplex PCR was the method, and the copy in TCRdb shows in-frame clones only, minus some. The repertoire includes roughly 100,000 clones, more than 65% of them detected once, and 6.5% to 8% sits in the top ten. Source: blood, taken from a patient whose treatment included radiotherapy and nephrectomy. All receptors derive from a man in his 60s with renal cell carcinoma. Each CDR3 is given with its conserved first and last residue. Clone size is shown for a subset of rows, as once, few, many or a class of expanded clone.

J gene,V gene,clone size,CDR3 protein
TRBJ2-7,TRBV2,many,CASHGDSSYEQYF
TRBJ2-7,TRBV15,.,CATSRVESSRAEQYF
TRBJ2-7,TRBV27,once,CASTPGLGFYEQYF
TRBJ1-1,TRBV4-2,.,CASSPWGQGPGTEAFF
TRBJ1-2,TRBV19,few,CASSLPRAYGYTF
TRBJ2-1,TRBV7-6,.,CASSLTWVSGSDEQFF
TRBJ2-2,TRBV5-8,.,CASSLRFTGELFF
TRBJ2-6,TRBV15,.,CATSRESSGANVLTF
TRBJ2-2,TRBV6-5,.,CASSFLSTGELFF
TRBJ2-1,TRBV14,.,CASSQGSGGRIFSSYNEQFF
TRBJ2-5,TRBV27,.,CASSAFRDGANGPQETQYF
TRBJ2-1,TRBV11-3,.,CASSKRGGRTSSYNEQFF
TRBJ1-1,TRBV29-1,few,CSGTPGGSNTEAFF
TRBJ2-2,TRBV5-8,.,CASSPKTLVGDTGELFF
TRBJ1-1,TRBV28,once,CASSKRVEAFF
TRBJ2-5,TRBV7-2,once,CASSLQAGGPLETQYF
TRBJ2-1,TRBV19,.,CATKRAEGTYNEQFF
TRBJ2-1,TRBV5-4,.,CASSPGTSGSHEQFF
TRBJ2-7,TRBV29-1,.,CSGGLSYEQYF
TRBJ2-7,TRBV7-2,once,CASSLREGTYEQYF
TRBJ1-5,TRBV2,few,CASSRDRVNQPQHF
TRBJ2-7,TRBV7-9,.,CASSLSGESYEQYF
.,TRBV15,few,CATSRDPRVGEQYF
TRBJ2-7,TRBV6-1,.,CASREAAYPTYEQYF
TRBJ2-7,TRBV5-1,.,CASSEPGQSYEQYF
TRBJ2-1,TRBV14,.,CASSLLGLGNEQFF
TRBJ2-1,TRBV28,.,CASSTLDRGRNEQFF
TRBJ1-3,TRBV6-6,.,CASSYNSGTGNTIYF
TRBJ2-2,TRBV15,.,CATSRAGVFHGELFF
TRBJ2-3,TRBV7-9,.,CASSATSGRVLGTDTQYF
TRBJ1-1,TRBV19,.,CASSSWENEAFF
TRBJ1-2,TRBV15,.,CATSRVGTGEAYYGYTF
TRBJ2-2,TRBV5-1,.,CASSPGTGVNTGELFF
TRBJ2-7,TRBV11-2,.,CASSSSYEQYF
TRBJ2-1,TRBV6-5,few,CASSYSTGNNEQFF
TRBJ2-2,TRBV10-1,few,CARGELAVTTGELFF
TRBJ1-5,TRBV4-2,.,CASSGQDGDQPQHF
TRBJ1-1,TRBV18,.,CASSLSGEGASLDTEAFF
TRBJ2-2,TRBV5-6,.,CASSLRWTGVGTGELFF
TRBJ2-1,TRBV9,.,CASSGPGLAVYNEQFF
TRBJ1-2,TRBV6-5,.,CASSYRDGSYGYTF
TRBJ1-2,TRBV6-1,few,CASSLSRGGPRGYTF
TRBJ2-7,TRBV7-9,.,CAALPYKEDEQYF
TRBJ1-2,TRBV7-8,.,CASSSLAWEPYGYTF